Following are 20 T cell receptor beta chains from one sample sequenced in a study of ipilimumab plus nivolumab after autologous stem cell transplantation. This table comes from immunoSEQ multiplex PCR, and its TCRdb copy is limited to in-frame clones, with some not included. The table lists just over 40,000 clones, 85% to 95% of them singletons. This sample comprised PBMCs, obtained in a trial of ipilimumab plus nivolumab as post-transplant consolidation. Receptors were obtained from a male donor with multiple myeloma.

The chain is built from TRBV4-2 and TRBJ2-5; TRBD2 aligns across 8 bases. This CDR3 has 15 residues. Trimming cost V 2 bases and J 5 bases; bases outside gene matches: 7. CDR1 is LGHNA, CDR2 YNFKEQ, per germline. The CDR3 DNA reads as TGTGCCAGCAGCCAAAATAGCGGGATATCGGAGACCCAGTACTTC. Protein sequence: CASSQNSGISETQYF.

The chain joins TRBV7-3 to TRBJ2-5, with 7 bases lining up with TRBD2. V lost 3 bases to trimming and J lost 3 bases; unmatched junction nucleotides: 1. Germline V gene sequence: CDR1 SGHTA, CDR2 FQGTGA. The CDR3 length is 13 residues. The CDR3 DNA is TGTGCCAGCAGCTTCGCGGGGGAAGAGACCCAGTACTTC. The encoded protein is CASSFAGEETQYF.

This clone appeared a single time. This chain connects TRBV4-3 to TRBJ1-5; weak D call: TRBD1 (5 bases). Deletions cut 1 base from V and 3 bases from J, with 10 bases between. The CDR3 covers 15 residues. Germline V gene lookup returns CDR1 LGHNA and CDR2 YSLEER. CDR3 sequence (DNA): TGCGCCAGCAGCCAAGTCGTAGGGGACAATCAGCCCCAGCATTTT. Protein product: CASSQVVGDNQPQHF.

The V call is TRBV6-5, the J call TRBJ1-2; no definite D call. With 8 bases removed from V and 0 bases from J, the gap between germline ends came to 10 bases. The CDR3 loop spans 13 amino acids. CDR1 is MNHEY and CDR2 is SVGAGI in the germline V gene. In DNA form, the CDR3 reads TGTGCCAGCGGGCGGACCGCTAACTATGGCTACACCTTC. As protein: CASGRTANYGYTF.

V usage is TRBV2 and J usage is TRBJ1-2, with D unresolved. The germline V and J ends were trimmed by 1 base and 6 bases, with 9 bases remaining between them. CDR1 is SNHLY and CDR2 is FYNNEI in the germline V gene. This CDR3 is 13 amino acids long. The CDR3, as DNA: TGTGCCAGCAGTGAAGGAAGAACAGATGGCTACACCTTC. It codes for CASSEGRTDGYTF.

V gene TRBV5-6 combines with J gene TRBJ1-2; D possibly corresponds to TRBD1 (6 bases). Germline CDR1 is SGHDT and CDR2 is YYEEEE. The germline V and J ends were trimmed by 0 bases and 4 bases, with 16 bases remaining between them. The CDR3 is made up of 16 amino acids. The CDR3 DNA reads TGTGCCAGCAGCTTGGTTTCCCCGGGGGCAATCTATGGCTACACCTTC. This gives the protein CASSLVSPGAIYGYTF. The complete variable domain, with remaining parts taken from reference TRBV5-6 and TRBJ1-2, reads DAGVTQSPTHLIKTRGQQVTLRCSPKSGHDTVSWYQQALGQGPQFIFQYYEEEERQRGNFPDRFSGHQFPNYSSELNVNALLLGDSALYLCASSLVSPGAIYGYTFGSGTRLTVV.

This clone appeared once. The chain links TRBV7-9 to TRBJ2-7, with 7 bases matching TRBD1. Germline trimming cut 7 bases from V and 1 base from J; bases unmatched to any gene: 16. Germline V gene sequence: CDR1 SEHNR, CDR2 FQNEAQ (reference sequence). This CDR3 is built from 17 residues. This CDR3 is CASTMQGRTGTSYEQYF. The DNA of the CDR3 is TGTGCCAGCACCATGCAAGGTAGGACAGGAACGTCCTACGAGCAGTACTTC.

With regard to this clone: Germline is not matched at one junction end, which may reflect a read error. The chain links TRBV4-1 to TRBJ1-1; D might be TRBD1 (6 bases). The CDR3 runs to 15 residues. The germline CDR1 and CDR2 sequences are MGHRA and YSYEKL. The CDR3 bases are TGCGCCAGCGGCCAAGATGCAGGGGCAAACACTGAAGCTTTCTTT. Its translation: CASGQDAGANTEAFF.

The rearrangement uses TRBV9 and TRBJ2-5; D could derive from TRBD1 or TRBD2 (5 bases each). V gave up 0 bases and J gave up 5 bases, with 11 bases separating them. CDR3 length: 14 amino acids. The germline V gene has CDR1 SGDLS and CDR2 YYNGEE. In DNA, the CDR3 is TGTGCCAGCAGCGTAGCTTTGGGGGAGGAGACCCAGTACTTC. This sequence encodes CASSVALGEETQYF.

The J gene is TRBJ2-1, the V gene TRBV27; D gene unclear. This CDR3 has 13 amino acids. Per the germline V gene, CDR1 is MNHEY and CDR2 is SMNVEV (reference sequence). The ends were cut back, 6 bases at V and 7 bases at J, with 13 bases in the middle. CDR3 sequence (DNA): TGTGCCAGCAGGTCCCCAATGGTAAATGAGCAGTTCTTC. As protein: CASRSPMVNEQFF.

The CDR3 sequence is CASGTGVLETQYF. CDR3 in DNA: TGTGCCAGCGGCACGGGGGTGTTAGAGACCCAGTACTTC. The gene calls are TRBV6-6 and TRBJ2-5; D is possibly TRBD2 (6 bases). V was trimmed by 8 bases and J by 4 bases, leaving 14 bases between them. Germline V gene data show CDR1 as MNHNY and CDR2 as SVGAGI (reference sequence). The CDR3 loop spans 13 amino acids.

V is TRBV6-1 and J is TRBJ1-1; D is undetermined. From germline, CDR1 is MNHNS and CDR2 SASEGT. The CDR3 runs to 17 residues. Trimming removed 2 bases at V and 2 bases at J, with 18 bases between. The CDR3 DNA reads TGTGCCAGCAGTGAACTGTTCTTCGGACTGACAAACACTGAAGCTTTCTTT. Amino acid sequence: CASSELFFGLTNTEAFF.

This clone has just one count. This chain connects TRBV19 to TRBJ1-1; a possible D gene is TRBD1 (5 bases). The CDR3 is 14 amino acids. Trimming cost V 5 bases and J 4 bases, with 14 bases left between them. Germline V gene lookup returns CDR1 LNHDA and CDR2 SQIVND (reference sequence). The CDR3: CASSLSGVGTEAFF. The CDR3 DNA reads TGTGCCAGTAGTTTGTCGGGGGTCGGCACTGAAGCTTTCTTT.

The chain uses TRBV10-3 and TRBJ2-7, with 8 bases aligning to TRBD1. This CDR3 region has 12 residues. The ends lost 8 bases at V and 9 bases at J; junction bases unmatched: 9. Germline CDR1 is ENHRY and CDR2 is SYGVKD. Here the CDR3 DNA reads TGTGCCATCGGACAGGGAGCCCACGGGCAGTACTTC. It codes for CAIGQGAHGQYF.

The chain combines TRBV4-2 with TRBJ2-7, with 8 bases lining up with TRBD2. Germline V gene lookup returns CDR1 LGHNA and CDR2 YNFKEQ. CDR3 length: 15 residues. The V gene end was trimmed by 4 bases and the J gene end by 0 bases; junction bases not matched to a gene: 5. CDR3: CASSPGGGSSYEQYF. CDR3 nucleotides: TGTGCCAGCAGCCCTGGCGGGGGGAGCTCCTACGAGCAGTACTTC.

The gene calls are TRBV20-1 and TRBJ1-2, with D hard to call. Germline lookup yields CDR1 DFQATT and CDR2 SNEGSKA (reference sequence). Trimming shortened V by 1 base and J by 8 bases, and 8 bases separated the two germline ends. This CDR3 comprises 11 residues. Here the CDR3 DNA reads TGCAGTGCTAGAGTCACAGTCGGCTACACCTTC. Its translation: CSARVTVGYTF.

The count of this clone is one. V gene TRBV11-2 combines with J gene TRBJ2-1; 7 nucleotides agree with TRBD2. There are 17 residues in the CDR3. V lost 0 bases, J lost 5 bases, and 10 bases stayed unmatched. CDR1 and CDR2 from the germline V gene are SGHAT and FQNNGV. The DNA of the CDR3 is TGTGCCAGCAGCTTAGAAGGGTGGCGGGAGCCGGACAATGAGCAGTTCTTC. Translation: CASSLEGWREPDNEQFF.

V is TRBV5-8 and J is TRBJ1-5; D is possibly TRBD1 (5 bases). The CDR3 runs 14 residues. The germline V and J ends were trimmed by 9 bases and 3 bases, with 16 bases remaining between them. CDR1 is SGHTS and CDR2 is YDEGEE in the germline V gene. Here the CDR3 reads CATPAGRNNQPQHF. CDR3 nucleotide sequence: TGTGCCACCCCGGCGGGACGGAACAATCAGCCCCAGCATTTT.

The chain combines TRBV15 with TRBJ2-1, with D perhaps being TRBD1 or TRBD2 (5 bases each). V lost 3 bases to trimming and J lost 0 bases, with 27 bases between them. CDR1 is LNHNV, CDR2 YYDKDF, per germline (reference sequence). This CDR3 contains 21 residues. CDR3: CATSRGLGSGVQVSSYNEQFF. CDR3 in DNA: TGTGCCACCAGCAGGGGGCTAGGAAGCGGAGTCCAAGTTAGCTCCTACAATGAGCAGTTCTTC. Supplemented by reference TRBV15 and TRBJ2-1, the full variable domain reads DAMVIQNPRYQVTQFGKPVTLSCSQTLNHNVMYWYQQKSSQAPKLLFHYYDKDFNNEADTPDNFQSRRPNTSFCFLDIRSPGLGDTAMYLCATSRGLGSGVQVSSYNEQFFGPGTRLTVL.

This CDR3 is CASSRDTNEQFF. CDR3 coding DNA: TGTGCCAGCAGTAGGGACACCAATGAGCAGTTCTTC. The J gene is TRBJ2-1, the V gene TRBV6-6; a possible D gene is TRBD1 (6 bases). Deletions cut 5 bases from V and 6 bases from J, with 8 bases between. Per germline, CDR1 MNHNY and CDR2 SVGAGI (reference sequence). This CDR3 contains 12 residues.